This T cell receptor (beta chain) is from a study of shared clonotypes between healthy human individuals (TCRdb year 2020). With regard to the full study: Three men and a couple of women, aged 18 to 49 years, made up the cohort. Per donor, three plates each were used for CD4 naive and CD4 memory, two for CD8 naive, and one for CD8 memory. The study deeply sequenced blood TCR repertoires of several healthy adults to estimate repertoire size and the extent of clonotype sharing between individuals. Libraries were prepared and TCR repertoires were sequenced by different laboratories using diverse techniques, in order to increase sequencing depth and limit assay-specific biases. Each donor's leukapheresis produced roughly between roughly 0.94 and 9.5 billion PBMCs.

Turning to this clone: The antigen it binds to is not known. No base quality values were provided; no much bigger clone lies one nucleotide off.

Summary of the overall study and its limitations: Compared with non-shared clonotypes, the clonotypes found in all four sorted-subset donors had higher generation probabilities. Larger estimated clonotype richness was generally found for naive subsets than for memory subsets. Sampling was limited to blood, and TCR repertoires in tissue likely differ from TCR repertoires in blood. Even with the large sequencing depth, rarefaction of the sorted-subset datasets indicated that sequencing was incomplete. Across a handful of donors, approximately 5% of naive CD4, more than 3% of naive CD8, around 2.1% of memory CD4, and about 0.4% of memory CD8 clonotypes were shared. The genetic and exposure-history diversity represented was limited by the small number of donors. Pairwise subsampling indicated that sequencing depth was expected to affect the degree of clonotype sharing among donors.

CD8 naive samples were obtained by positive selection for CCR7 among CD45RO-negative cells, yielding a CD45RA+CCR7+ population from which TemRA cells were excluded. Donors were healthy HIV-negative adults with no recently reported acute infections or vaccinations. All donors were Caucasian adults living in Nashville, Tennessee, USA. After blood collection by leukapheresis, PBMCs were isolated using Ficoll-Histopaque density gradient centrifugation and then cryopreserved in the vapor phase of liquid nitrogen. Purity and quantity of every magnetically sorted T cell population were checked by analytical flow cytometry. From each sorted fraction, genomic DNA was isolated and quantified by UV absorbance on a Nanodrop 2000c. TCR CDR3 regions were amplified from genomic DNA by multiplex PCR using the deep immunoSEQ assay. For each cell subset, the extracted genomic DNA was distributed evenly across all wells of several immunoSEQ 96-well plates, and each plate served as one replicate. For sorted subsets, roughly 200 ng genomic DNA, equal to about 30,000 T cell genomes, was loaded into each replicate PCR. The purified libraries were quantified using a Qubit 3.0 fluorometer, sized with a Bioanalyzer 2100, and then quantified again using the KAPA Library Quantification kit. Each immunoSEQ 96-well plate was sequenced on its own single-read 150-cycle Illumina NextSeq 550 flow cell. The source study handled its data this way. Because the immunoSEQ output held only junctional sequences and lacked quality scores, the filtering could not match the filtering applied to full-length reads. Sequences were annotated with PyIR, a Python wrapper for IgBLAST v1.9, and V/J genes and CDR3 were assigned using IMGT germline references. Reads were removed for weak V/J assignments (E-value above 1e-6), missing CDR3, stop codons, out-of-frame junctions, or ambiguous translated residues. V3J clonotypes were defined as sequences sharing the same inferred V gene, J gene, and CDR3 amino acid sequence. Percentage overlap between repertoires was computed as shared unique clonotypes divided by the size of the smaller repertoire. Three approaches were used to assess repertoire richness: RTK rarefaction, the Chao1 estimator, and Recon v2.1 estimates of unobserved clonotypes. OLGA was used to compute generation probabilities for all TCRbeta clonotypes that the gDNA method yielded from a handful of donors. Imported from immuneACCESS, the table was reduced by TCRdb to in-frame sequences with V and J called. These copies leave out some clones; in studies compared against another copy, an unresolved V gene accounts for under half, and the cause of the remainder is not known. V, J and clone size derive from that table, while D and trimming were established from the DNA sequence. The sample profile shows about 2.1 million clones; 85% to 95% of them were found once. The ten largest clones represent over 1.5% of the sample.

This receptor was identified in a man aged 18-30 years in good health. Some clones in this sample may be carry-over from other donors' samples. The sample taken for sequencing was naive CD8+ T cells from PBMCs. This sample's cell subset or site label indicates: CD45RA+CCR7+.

At the DNA level, the sequence is TGCGCCAGCAGCTTGGAGGTTCATATAAACTATGGCTACACCTTC. This encodes CASSLEVHINYGYTF. The rearrangement combines TRBV5-1 with TRBJ1-2, with the D gene uncertain. CDR1 and CDR2, per the germline V gene, are SGHRS and YFSETQ. Cut back by 0 bases and 2 bases, the V and J ends lie 11 bases apart. The CDR3 measures 15 amino acids from cysteine to phenylalanine. The kept DNA is CDR3 alone, 45 bases in frame from the first base.